Reported below is one T cell receptor (beta chain). Its target is unknown. This entry is derived from a study of T cell responses to AZD1222 COVID-19 vaccine. Study results and limitations: Across the whole spike, CD4 TCRs peaked at regions 160-218 and 743-854. Targeting of unmutated variant regions was reportedly seen in nearly half of spike-specific TCRs. Sampling captured repertoires only after the peak T cell response.

Only in-frame clones appear in the TCRdb table, and some are missing; sequencing was by immunoSEQ multiplex PCR. The sample lists about 84,000 clones; 70% to 90% were seen once. CDR1 and CDR2 from the germline V gene are SGHRS and YFSETQ. Trimming shortened V by 0 bases and J by 0 bases, and 9 bases separated the two germline ends. CDR3 length: 16 residues. This TCR derives from an adult in good health. The rearrangement joins TRBV5-1 to TRBJ2-2; D is possibly TRBD2 (6 bases). The sequencing here drew on peripheral blood, taken on day 0 of AZD1222 vaccination. The chain's CDR3 is CASSLVGGTNTGELFF. The CDR3 DNA sequence: TGCGCCAGCAGCTTGGTCGGCGGGACGAACACCGGGGAGCTGTTTTTT.